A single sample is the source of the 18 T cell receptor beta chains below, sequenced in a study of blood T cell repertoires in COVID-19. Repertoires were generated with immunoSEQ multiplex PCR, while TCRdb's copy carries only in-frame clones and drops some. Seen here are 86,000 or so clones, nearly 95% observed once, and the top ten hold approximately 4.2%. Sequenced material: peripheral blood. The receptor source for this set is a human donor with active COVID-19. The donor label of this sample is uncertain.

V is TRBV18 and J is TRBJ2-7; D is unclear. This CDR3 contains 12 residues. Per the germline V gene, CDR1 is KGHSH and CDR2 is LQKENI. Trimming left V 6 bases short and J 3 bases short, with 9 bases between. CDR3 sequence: CASSPTDYEQYF. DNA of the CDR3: TGTGCCAGCTCGCCTACAGACTACGAGCAGTACTTC. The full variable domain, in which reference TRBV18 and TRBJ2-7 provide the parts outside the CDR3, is NAGVMQNPRHLVRRRGQEARLRCSPMKGHSHVYWYRQLPEEGLKFMVYLQKENIIDESGMPKERFSAEFPKEGPSILRIQQVVRGDSAAYFCASSPTDYEQYFGPGTRLTVT.

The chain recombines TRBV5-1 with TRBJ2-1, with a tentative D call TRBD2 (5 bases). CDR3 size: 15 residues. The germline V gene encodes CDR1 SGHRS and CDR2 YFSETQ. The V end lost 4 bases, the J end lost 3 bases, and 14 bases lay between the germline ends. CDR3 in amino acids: CASSTLPRGYNEQFF. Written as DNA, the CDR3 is TGCGCCAGCAGCACCTTGCCCCGGGGCTACAATGAGCAGTTCTTC.

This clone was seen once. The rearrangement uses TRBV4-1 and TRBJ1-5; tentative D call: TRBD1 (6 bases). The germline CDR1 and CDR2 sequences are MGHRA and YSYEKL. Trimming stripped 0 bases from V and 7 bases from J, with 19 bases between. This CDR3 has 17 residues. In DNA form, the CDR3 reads TGCGCCAGCAGCCAAGATCAAATGGGGCAGGGGCGGCAGCCCCAGCATTTT. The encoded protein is CASSQDQMGQGRQPQHF.

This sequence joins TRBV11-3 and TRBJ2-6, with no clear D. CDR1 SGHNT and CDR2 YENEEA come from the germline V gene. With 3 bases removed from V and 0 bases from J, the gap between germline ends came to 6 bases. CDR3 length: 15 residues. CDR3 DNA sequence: TGTGCCAGCAGCTTCAAGAGCTCTGGGGCCAACGTCCTGACTTTC. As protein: CASSFKSSGANVLTF.

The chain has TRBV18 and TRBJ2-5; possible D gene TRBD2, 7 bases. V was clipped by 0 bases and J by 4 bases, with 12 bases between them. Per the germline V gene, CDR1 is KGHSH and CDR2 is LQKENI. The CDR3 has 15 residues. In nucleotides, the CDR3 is TGTGCCAGCTCACCACCGCAGGGGAGGGGAGAGACCCAGTACTTC. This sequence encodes CASSPPQGRGETQYF.

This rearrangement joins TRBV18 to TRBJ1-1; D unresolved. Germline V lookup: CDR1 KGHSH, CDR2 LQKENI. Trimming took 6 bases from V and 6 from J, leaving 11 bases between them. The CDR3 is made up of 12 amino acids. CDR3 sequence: CASSTESSEAFF. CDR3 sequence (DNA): TGTGCCAGCTCTACAGAGTCTTCTGAAGCTTTCTTT.

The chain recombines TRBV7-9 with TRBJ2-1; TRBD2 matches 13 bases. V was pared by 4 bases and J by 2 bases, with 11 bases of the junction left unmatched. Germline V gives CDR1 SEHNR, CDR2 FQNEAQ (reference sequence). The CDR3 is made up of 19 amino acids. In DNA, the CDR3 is TGTGCCAGCAGCTCAACACCGGGACTAGCGGGAAGCGCCTACAATGAGCAGTTCTTC. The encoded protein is CASSSTPGLAGSAYNEQFF.

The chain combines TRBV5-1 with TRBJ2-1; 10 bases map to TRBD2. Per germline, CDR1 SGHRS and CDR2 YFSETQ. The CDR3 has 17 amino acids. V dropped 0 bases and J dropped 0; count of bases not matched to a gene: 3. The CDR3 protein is CASSLGWTSGSYNEQFF. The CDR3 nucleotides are TGCGCCAGCAGCTTGGGGTGGACTAGCGGCTCCTACAATGAGCAGTTCTTC.

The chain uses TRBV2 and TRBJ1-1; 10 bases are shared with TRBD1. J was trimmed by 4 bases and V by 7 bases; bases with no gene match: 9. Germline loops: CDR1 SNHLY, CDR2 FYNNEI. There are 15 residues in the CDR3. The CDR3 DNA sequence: TGTGCCAGCACCAGGACAGGGGGATTTAGCACTGAAGCTTTCTTT. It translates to CASTRTGGFSTEAFF.

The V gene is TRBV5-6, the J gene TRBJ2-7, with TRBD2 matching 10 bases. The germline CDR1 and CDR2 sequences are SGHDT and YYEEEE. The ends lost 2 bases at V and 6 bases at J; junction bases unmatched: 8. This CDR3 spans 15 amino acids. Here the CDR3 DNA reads TGTGCCAGCAGCTTCCCCAGCGGGAGGGCCGTCGAGCAGTACTTC. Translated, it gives CASSFPSGRAVEQYF.

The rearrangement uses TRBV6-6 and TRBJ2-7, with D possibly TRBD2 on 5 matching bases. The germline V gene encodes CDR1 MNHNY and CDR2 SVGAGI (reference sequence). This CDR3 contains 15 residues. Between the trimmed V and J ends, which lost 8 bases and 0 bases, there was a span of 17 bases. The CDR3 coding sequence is TGTGCCAGCTCTGTTGGAGGACCCTCCTCCTACGAGCAGTACTTC. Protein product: CASSVGGPSSYEQYF.

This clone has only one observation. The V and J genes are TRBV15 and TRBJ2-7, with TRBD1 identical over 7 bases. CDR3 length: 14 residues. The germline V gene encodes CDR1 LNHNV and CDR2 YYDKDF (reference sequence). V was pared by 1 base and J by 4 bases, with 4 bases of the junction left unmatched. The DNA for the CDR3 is TGTGCCACCAGCAGAGCGGGGACAGCTTACGAGCAGTACTTC. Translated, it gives CATSRAGTAYEQYF.

CDR3 in amino acids: CASQGHDGNQETQYF. The CDR3 DNA is TGTGCCAGCCAGGGACATGACGGAAATCAAGAGACCCAGTACTTC. V and J are TRBV2 and TRBJ2-5; tentatively, D is TRBD1 (6 bases). The V gene's germline CDR1 is SNHLY and CDR2 FYNNEI. The V end was cut by 8 bases, the J end by 2 bases, with 18 bases between. The CDR3 runs 15 residues.

CDR3 coding DNA: TGTGCCAGCAGCTTAGTTTCGCCCCAGTACTCTGGAAACACCATATATTTT. Residues: CASSLVSPQYSGNTIYF. The chain links TRBV7-9 to TRBJ1-3; D not resolved. Germline CDR1 and CDR2: SEHNR and FQNEAQ (reference sequence). The CDR3 contains 17 residues. The V and J ends lost 1 base and 0 bases respectively, with 13 bases between them.

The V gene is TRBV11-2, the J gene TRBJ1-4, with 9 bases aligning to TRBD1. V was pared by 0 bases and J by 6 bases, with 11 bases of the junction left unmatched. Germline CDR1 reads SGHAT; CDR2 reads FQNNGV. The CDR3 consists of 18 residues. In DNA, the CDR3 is TGTGCCAGCAGCTTAGAGATTAGGGTCAGGACAGGGGATGAAAAACTGTTTTTT. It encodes CASSLEIRVRTGDEKLFF.

CDR3 nucleotide sequence: TGTGCCAGCAACCCGGGACAGGGTGGCACAGATACGCAGTATTTT. It codes for CASNPGQGGTDTQYF. The rearrangement joins TRBV27 to TRBJ2-3; 9 bases agree with TRBD1. The CDR3 runs 15 residues. The V segment lost 7 bases and the J segment 1 base; nucleotides outside the gene matches: 6. Germline values: CDR1 MNHEY, CDR2 SMNVEV (reference sequence).

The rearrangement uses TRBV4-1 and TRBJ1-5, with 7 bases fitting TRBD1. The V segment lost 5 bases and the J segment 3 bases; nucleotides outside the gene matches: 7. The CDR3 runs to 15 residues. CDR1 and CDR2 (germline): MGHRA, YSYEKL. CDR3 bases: TGCGCCAGCAGCACTCGGACAGGCCTCAATCAGCCCCAGCATTTT. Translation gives CASSTRTGLNQPQHF.

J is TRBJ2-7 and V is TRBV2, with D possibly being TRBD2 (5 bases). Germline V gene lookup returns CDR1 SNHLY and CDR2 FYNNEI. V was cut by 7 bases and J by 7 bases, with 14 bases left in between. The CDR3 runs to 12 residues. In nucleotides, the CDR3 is TGTGCCAGCACCCGCGAGGGCCGGGAGCAGTACTTC. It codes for CASTREGREQYF.